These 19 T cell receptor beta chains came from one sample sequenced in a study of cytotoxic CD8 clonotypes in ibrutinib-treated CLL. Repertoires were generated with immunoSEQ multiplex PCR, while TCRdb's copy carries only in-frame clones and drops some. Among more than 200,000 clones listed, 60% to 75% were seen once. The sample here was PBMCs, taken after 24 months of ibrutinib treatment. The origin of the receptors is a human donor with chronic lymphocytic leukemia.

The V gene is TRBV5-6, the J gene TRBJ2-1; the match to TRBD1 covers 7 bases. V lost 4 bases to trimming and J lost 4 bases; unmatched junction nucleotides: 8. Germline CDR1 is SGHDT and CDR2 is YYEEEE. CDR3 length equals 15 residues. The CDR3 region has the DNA TGTGCCAGCAGCGATACAGGGGTTGATTACAATGAGCAGTTCTTC. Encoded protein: CASSDTGVDYNEQFF.

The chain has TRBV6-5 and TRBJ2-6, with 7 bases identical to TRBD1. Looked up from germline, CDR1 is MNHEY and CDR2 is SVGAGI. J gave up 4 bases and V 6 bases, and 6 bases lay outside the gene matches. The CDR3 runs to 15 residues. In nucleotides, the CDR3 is TGTGCCAGCAGGCAACAGGGGAACGGGGCCAACGTCCTGACTTTC. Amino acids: CASRQQGNGANVLTF.

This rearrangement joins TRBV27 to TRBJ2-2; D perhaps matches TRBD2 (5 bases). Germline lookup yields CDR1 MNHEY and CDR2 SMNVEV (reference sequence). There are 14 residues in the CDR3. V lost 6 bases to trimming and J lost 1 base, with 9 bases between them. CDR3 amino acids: CASSPDWNTGELFF. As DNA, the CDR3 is TGTGCCAGCAGCCCGGACTGGAACACCGGGGAGCTGTTTTTT.

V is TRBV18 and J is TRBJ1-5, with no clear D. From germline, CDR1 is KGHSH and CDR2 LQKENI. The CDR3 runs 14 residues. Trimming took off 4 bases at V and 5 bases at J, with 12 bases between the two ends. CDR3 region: CASSRFESYQPQHF. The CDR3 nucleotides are TGTGCCAGCTCACGGTTCGAGTCATATCAGCCCCAGCATTTT.

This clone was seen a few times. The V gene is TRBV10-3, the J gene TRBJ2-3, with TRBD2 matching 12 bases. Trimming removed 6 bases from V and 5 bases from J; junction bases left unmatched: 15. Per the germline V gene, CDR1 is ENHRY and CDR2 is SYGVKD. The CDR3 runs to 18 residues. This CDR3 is CAISLKATSGSGKDTQYF. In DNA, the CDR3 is TGTGCCATCAGCCTAAAGGCGACTAGCGGGAGTGGTAAAGATACGCAGTATTTT.

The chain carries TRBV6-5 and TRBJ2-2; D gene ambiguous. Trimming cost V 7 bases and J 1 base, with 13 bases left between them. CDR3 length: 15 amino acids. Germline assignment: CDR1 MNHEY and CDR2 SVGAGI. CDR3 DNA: TGTGCCAGCACCTCCCGGACCCAGAACACCGGGGAGCTGTTTTTT. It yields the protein CASTSRTQNTGELFF.

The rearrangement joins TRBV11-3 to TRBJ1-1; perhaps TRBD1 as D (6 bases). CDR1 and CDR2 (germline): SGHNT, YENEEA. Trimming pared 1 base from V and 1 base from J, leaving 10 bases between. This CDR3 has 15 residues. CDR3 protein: CASSLALRGNTEAFF. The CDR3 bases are TGTGCCAGCAGCTTAGCTCTCAGGGGGAACACTGAAGCTTTCTTT. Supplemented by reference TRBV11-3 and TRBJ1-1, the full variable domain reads EAGVVQSPRYKIIEKKQPVAFWCNPISGHNTLYWYLQNLGQGPELLIRYENEEAVDDSQLPKDRFSAERLKGVDSTLKIQPAELGDSAVYLCASSLALRGNTEAFFGQGTRLTVV.

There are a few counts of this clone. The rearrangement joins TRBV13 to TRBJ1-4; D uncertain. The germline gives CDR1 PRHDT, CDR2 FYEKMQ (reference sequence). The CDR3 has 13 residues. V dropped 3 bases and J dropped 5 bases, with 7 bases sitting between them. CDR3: CASSFAGNEKLFF. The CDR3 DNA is TGTGCCAGCAGCTTCGCAGGAAATGAAAAACTGTTTTTT.

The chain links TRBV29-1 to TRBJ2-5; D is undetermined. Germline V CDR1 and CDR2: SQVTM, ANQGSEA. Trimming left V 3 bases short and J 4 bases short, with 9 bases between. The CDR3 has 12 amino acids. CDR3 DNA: TGCAGCGTTGATCAGATAAGAGAGACCCAGTACTTC. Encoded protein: CSVDQIRETQYF.

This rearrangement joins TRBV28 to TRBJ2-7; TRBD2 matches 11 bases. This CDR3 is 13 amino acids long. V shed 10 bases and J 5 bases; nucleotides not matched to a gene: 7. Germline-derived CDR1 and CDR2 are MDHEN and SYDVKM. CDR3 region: CATLAGGPDEQYF. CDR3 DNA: TGTGCCACCTTAGCGGGAGGGCCGGACGAGCAGTACTTC.

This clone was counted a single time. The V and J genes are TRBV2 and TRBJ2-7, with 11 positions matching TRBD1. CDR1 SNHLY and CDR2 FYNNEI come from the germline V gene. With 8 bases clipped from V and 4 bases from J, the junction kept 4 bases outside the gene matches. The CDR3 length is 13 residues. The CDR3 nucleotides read TGTGCCAGCCAAAGGGACAGGGGGTACGAGCAGTACTTC. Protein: CASQRDRGYEQYF.

The CDR3 spells CASSLGAPFQETQYF. The CDR3 DNA sequence: TGTGCCAGCAGCTTGGGGGCACCCTTTCAAGAGACCCAGTACTTC. The rearrangement links TRBV7-8 to TRBJ2-5; D perhaps matches TRBD1 (6 bases). CDR3 length equals 15 residues. Trimming left V 3 bases short and J 2 bases short, with 13 bases between. Germline V lookup: CDR1 SGHVS, CDR2 FQNEAQ. Complete variable domain (other parts from reference TRBV7-8 and TRBJ2-5): GAGVSQSPRYKVAKRGQDVALRCDPISGHVSLFWYQQALGQGPEFLTYFQNEAQLDKSGLPSDRFFAERPEGSVSTLKIQRTQQEDSAVYLCASSLGAPFQETQYFGPGTRLLVL.

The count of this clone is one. This CDR3 reads CASTRVEVSGELFF. The CDR3 nucleotides are TGTGCCAGCACGCGGGTTGAAGTTTCCGGGGAGCTGTTTTTT. The genes are TRBV9 and TRBJ2-2; tentatively, D is TRBD2 (5 bases). This CDR3 has 14 residues. Trimming removed 6 bases from V and 6 bases from J, with 15 bases in between. Germline V gene sequence: CDR1 SGDLS, CDR2 YYNGEE.

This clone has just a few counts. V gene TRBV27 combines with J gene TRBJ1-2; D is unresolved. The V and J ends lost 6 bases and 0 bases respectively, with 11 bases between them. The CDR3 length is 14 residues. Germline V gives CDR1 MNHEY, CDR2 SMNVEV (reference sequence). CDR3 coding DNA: TGTGCCAGCAGACCACTGACAACTAACTATGGCTACACCTTC. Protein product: CASRPLTTNYGYTF.

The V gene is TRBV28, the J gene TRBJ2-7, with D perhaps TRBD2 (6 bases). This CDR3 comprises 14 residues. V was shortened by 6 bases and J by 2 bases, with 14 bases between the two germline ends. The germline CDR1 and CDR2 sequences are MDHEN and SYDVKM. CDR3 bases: TGTGCCAGCAGGCCCAGCGGGTTGCCCTACGAGCAGTACTTC. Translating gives CASRPSGLPYEQYF.

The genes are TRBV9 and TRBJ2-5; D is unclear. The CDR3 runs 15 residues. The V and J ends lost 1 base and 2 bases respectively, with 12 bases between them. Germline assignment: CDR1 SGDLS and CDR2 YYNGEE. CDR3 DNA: TGTGCCAGCAGCGTAACTACTTCCTTACAAGAGACCCAGTACTTC. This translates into CASSVTTSLQETQYF.

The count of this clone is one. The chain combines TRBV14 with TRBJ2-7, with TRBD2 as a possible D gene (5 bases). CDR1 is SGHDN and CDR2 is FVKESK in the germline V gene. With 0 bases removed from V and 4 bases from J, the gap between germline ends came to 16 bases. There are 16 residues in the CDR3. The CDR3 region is CASSQDYSGWAYEQYF. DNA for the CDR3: TGTGCCAGCAGCCAAGATTACAGCGGATGGGCTTACGAGCAGTACTTC. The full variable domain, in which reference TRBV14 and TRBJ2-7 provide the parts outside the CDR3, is EAGVTQFPSHSVIEKGQTVTLRCDPISGHDNLYWYRRVMGKEIKFLLHFVKESKQDESGMPNNRFLAERTGGTYSTLKVQPAELEDSGVYFCASSQDYSGWAYEQYFGPGTRLTVT.

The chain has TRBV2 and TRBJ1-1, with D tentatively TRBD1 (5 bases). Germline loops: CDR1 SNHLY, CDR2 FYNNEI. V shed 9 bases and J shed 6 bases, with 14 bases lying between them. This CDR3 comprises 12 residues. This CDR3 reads CASTRDHPEAFF. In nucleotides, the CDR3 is TGTGCCAGTACCCGGGACCACCCTGAAGCTTTCTTT. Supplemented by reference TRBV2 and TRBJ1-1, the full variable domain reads EPEVTQTPSHQVTQMGQEVILRCVPISNHLYFYWYRQILGQKVEFLVSFYNNEISEKSEIFDDQFSVERPDGSNFTLKIRSTKLEDSAMYFCASTRDHPEAFFGQGTRLTVV.

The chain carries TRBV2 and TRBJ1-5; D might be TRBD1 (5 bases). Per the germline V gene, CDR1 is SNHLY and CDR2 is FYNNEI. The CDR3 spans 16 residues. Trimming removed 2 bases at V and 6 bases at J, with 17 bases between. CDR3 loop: CASSELGQGLGQPQHF. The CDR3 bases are TGTGCCAGCAGTGAATTGGGTCAGGGACTGGGTCAGCCCCAGCATTTT.